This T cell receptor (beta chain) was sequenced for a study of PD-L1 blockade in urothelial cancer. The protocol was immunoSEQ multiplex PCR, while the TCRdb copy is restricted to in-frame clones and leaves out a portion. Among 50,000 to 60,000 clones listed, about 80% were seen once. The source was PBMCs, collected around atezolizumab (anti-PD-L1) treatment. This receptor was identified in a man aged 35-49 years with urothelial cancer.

CDR3 protein: CASSFRLNTGELFF. DNA of the CDR3: TGTGCCAGCAGCTTCCGACTCAACACCGGGGAGCTGTTTTTT. This chain joins TRBV14 and TRBJ2-2; no clear D. The length of the CDR3 is 14 residues. The germline V gene encodes CDR1 SGHDN and CDR2 FVKESK. V dropped 5 bases and J dropped 2 bases, with 9 bases sitting between them.